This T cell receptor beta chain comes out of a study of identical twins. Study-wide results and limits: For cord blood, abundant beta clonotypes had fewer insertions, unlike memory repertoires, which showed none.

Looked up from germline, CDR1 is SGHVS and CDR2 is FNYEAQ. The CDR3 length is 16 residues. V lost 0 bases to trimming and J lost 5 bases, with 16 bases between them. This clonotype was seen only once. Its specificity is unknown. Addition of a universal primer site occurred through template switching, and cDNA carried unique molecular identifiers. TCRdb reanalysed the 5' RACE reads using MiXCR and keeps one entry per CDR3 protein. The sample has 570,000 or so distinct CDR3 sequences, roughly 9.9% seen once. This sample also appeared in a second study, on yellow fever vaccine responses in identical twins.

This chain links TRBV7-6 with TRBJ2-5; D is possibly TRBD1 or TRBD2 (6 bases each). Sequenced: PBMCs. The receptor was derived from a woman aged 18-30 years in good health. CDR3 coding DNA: TGTGCCAGCAGCTTAGCGCTGTGGGGGGCTGGTGAGACCCAGTACTTC. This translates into CASSLALWGAGETQYF.